This T cell receptor beta chain was documented in a study of cytomegalovirus exposure and HLA in healthy donors (dated by TCRdb to 2016 to 2017). In the study overall: In an earlier analysis of 587 of the donors, less than 350 Gb of sequence data and roughly 100 million unique TCR beta sequences from about 180 million T cells were reported. An early release that covered approximately 600 HLA-typed donors contained approximately 300 gigabases of sequencing data and 85 million to 100 million unique TCR sequences. The genetic ancestry cluster associated with self-reported Caucasian donors included 81% of the 300 to 450 genotyped donors. The study was designed to test whether signatures of past pathogen exposure could be identified by cataloging public T cell receptors. Using immunosequencing, the study profiled T cell repertoires from 550 to 750 subjects and related those repertoires to cytomegalovirus serostatus. A separate validation cohort of 100 to 150 different subjects was used in addition to the approximately 700-subject first cohort. To predict cytomegalovirus infection status, the study combined high-throughput TCR immunosequencing, statistical association of individual TCRs with disease status, and machine learning. A later analysis re-analyzed previously published TCR beta repertoires from about 600 donors and added high-resolution HLA genotyping to study TCR occurrence patterns. In the later analysis, no new phenotypic data were used to find candidate immune exposures; instead, reliance was placed on TCR beta sequences and their occurrence across donors. To decide whether each TCR beta V gene segment behaved as functional or pseudogenic, an earlier analysis of some 600 of the donors relied on high-throughput TCR beta sequencing. Donor age, sex, ethnicity and CMV serostatus were compiled alongside the repertoire data. Genome-wide SNP genotypes for about 60% of the roughly 700 donors were used in a later genetic analysis, which treated that subset as a discovery cohort. Every discovery cohort repertoire had been produced on one sequencing platform. HLA typing included class I and class II loci at four-digit resolution. Typing coverage varied by locus: about 629-640 donors for A, B, C, DRB1 and DQB1; roughly 500 for DQA1; about 600 for DPA1; more than 450 for DPB1. A handful of DR-DQ haplotypes were handled as single units for association and clustering because linkage in the cohort was strong. Among 398 genotyped donors of the cohort, an average of about 240,000 unique TCR beta nucleotide sequences were sequenced per donor, roughly 18% of them non-productive.

Comments on this clone: What antigen it recognizes has not been identified. No quality values exist for individual bases; no much larger clone is one base distant.

Library generation was performed with the immunoSEQ multiplex PCR assay. The multiplex PCR relied on a mix of 60 forward primers for TCR Vbeta segments and 13 reverse primers for TCR Jbeta segments. Amplification of the CDR3 region of rearranged TCR beta genes was performed with a multiplex PCR assay on genomic DNA. The amplified TCR beta libraries were sequenced on the Illumina HiSeq System as 87-base-pair reads. Concerning the study's data processing: A later analysis counted 65 million to 90 million unique TCR beta chains across the 550 to 750 repertoires, and some 12 million of these chains were shared by at least two donors. To remove PCR and sequencing errors, raw reads were error-corrected and collapsed into unique sequences using a nearest-neighbor algorithm that merged closely related sequences. CDR3 sequences were aligned to IMGT reference sequences to assign V, D and J gene segments. For a sequence to be retained, a match of at least six nucleotides to both a V gene segment and a J gene segment was required. A rearrangement counted as productive if the CDR3 had no stop codons and remained in frame with V and J, and every other rearrangement counted as non-productive. Following IMGT convention, CDR3 was defined as the stretch from the second conserved V-encoded cysteine to the conserved J-encoded phenylalanine. The earlier analysis of approximately 590 of the donors excluded any sequence lacking an unambiguous match to a single V gene segment. An earlier analysis of approximately 590 of the donors classified V segments as functional when productive rearrangements were above 56.7% and as segregating when the standard deviation between donors was above 5%. A statistical classification framework was built for diagnosing cytomegalovirus status from the catalog of TCR beta chain sequences. In a later analysis, V and J genes were assigned by comparing TCR nucleotide sequences against IMGT/GENE-DB human TR gene sequences. Using the TCRdist pipeline, a later analysis assigned CDR3 sequences along with most-parsimonious VDJ recombination scenarios. A later analysis defined each TCR beta chain by its CDR3 amino acid sequence plus V-gene family, and excluded reads lacking a unique V-gene family. As a way to deal with suspected cross-contamination and a sequencing artifact, a later analysis dropped roughly 620 nucleotide sequences that were highly shared and had low generation probability. In a later analysis, a clonal expansion index for each public chain was calculated from normalized within-repertoire ranks of inferred template counts. In a later analysis, generation probabilities were computed using a VDJ recombination model fitted to out-of-frame rearrangements, and the results were checked against IGoR. Hypergeometric tests were used in a later analysis to score TCR-TCR, TCR-HLA and TCR-CMV co-occurrence, with a repertoire-size bias correction applied to the TCR pairs. To estimate false discovery rates, a later analysis permuted the HLA or CMV assignments 20 times. A later analysis grouped co-occurring TCRs with DBSCAN, adding TCRdist sequence similarity when clustering within HLA-allele-positive subsets. Repertoires with fewer than 30,000 or more than 120,000 public chains, plus five repertoires with anomalous nucleotide sharing, were excluded from co-occurrence clustering. TCRdb stores this immuneACCESS table with in-frame sequences only. Part of the clones is absent; in the studies checked, under half of the shortfall reflects unresolved V genes, and no reason is known for the rest. V and J calls and clone size are as listed in that table; D and trimming were resolved from the DNA. The sample data list 150,000 to 250,000 clones, and less than 85% of these were observed just once. The biggest ten clones account for more than 1.5% of the sample.

The cohort comprised around 690 healthy bone marrow donors. All cohort members were sampled while nominally healthy, although unrecorded immune exposures were likely present. The donor was CMV seropositive and belonged to the group of around 300 seropositive cohort members. A peripheral blood sample was provided by each donor, and peripheral blood mononuclear cells were used for TCR beta sequencing. The Qiagen DNeasy Blood Extraction Kit was used to extract genomic DNA from the blood cell samples. Broader findings and caveats from the paper: According to a later analysis, TCR association rates differed among HLA loci, with DRB1 alleles showing the most associated TCRs and HLA-C alleles showing the fewest. In a later analysis, several top co-occurrence clusters were reported to appear linked to parvovirus B19, influenza, CMV and Epstein-Barr virus. Most CMV-associated TCR beta chains appeared to be HLA-restricted in a later analysis, and the HLA associations seemed to be driven largely by CMV exposure. In the study, around 150 TCR beta chains were listed as associated with cytomegalovirus. In a later analysis, HLA-associated TCR beta chains showed more clonal expansion and lower generation probabilities than non-associated chains that were equally common. Three of the identified cytomegalovirus-associated TCR beta chains were confirmed in vitro to be specific for cytomegalovirus antigens. Linkage disequilibrium might explain the correlated functional status among segregating V segments, but an unknown experimental factor could not be ruled out. Because some donors lacked HLA typing at each locus, the association tests relied only on the typed subset. Most TCR sequences were observed very rarely across donors, whereas some public TCRs were present in many individuals. The authors suggested that the approach could potentially be extended to other disease states and immunological phenotypes. In an earlier analysis of 500 to 650 of the donors, most TCR beta V segments appeared in productive rearrangements about 87% or about 30% of the time, broadly matching IMGT annotations. The classifier was reported to diagnose cytomegalovirus status with high specificity and sensitivity in both the original and validation cohorts. Because counts were too low, 15 to 20 rarely observed V segments, including chromosome 9 orphons, were excluded from the earlier analysis of 587 of the donors. The only immune exposure information available for the cohort was CMV serostatus. Presence/absence analyses assumed roughly uniform sequencing depth across donors, an assumption that may not hold. The sequencing pipeline was judged likely to have produced a cluster of highly shared sequence variants as a technical artifact. Strong co-occurrence of HLA alleles, especially DR and DQ, made assigning TCR associations to individual alleles difficult. A further reported finding was that TCR beta sequences accurately predicted the HLA-A and HLA-B alleles for most subjects in the first cohort. Only TCR beta chains were sequenced in this cohort, and the absence of alpha or paired-chain data limited detectable features. A later genetic analysis associated a missense DCLRE1C variant with V-gene and J-gene trimming of TCR beta chains, and an independent cohort replicated the association. Specific HLA alleles were associated with about 17,000 TCR beta sequences at a false discovery rate of 0.05 in a later analysis. Compared with the approximately 700-donor mean, donors in an Asian-associated ancestry cluster had fewer N-insertions in productive TCRs, according to a later genetic analysis.

The receptor was derived from a girl aged 10-17 years in good health and CMV-seropositive. The specimen was PBMCs.

The DNA reads TGTGCCACCAGCAGAGATCGAAAGGGGCAGGCCCCCTCCGGCTATGGCTACACCTTC. Translation gives CATSRDRKGQAPSGYGYTF. The sequence is built from TRBV15 and TRBJ1-2; TRBD1 is a weak D gene call, 5 bases matching. The CDR3 holds 19 amino acids from the cysteine to the phenylalanine. The retained sequence is limited to the CDR3, 57 bases, with the frame set at the first base. As encoded in the germline V gene (reference sequence), CDR1 is LNHNV while CDR2 is YYDKDF. Relative to germline, V is 0 bases shorter and J is 4 bases shorter, with 24 bases between their ends.